The 3 T cell receptor beta chains listed next were all sequenced from one sample in a study of T cell clonality in common variable immunodeficiency. Clones were sequenced by immunoSEQ multiplex PCR, and TCRdb holds only the in-frame ones, with some missing. The specimen has roughly 48,000 clones, none found just once. Sequenced sample: peripheral blood mononuclear cells. Source of these receptors: a person between 18 and 75 years old in good health.

This clone was recorded at least ten times. The observed sequence ends 3 residues before the CDR3 terminus, with the missing tail filled in from the germline J gene. The chain recombines TRBV18 with TRBJ2-1, with D perhaps TRBD2 (5 bases). V was clipped by 6 bases and J by 2 bases, with 14 bases between them. The CDR3 is made up of 15 amino acids. The germline V gene encodes CDR1 KGHSH and CDR2 LQKENI. CDR3 protein: CASSSSASTYNEQFF. CDR3 bases read: TGTGCCAGCTCCTCCAGTGCTAGCACCTACAATGAG.

This clone was seen many times. The read falls 3 residues short of the CDR3 end, and the missing part is taken from the germline J gene. The chain couples TRBV20-1 to TRBJ1-2, with D perhaps matching TRBD1 (5 bases). Trimming left V 6 bases short and J 5 bases short, with 13 bases between. Germline V gene sequence: CDR1 DFQATT, CDR2 SNEGSKA (reference sequence). This CDR3 spans 12 amino acids. CDR3 DNA, as far as it was read: TGCAGTGCGGCGGGACTCCCGTATGGC. Encoded protein: CSAAGLPYG. The whole CDR3 protein is CSAAGLPYGYTF.

This clone was recorded at least ten times. The read ends 3 residues shy of where the CDR3 ends; the end is completed using the germline J gene. The rearrangement uses TRBV7-9 and TRBJ2-1; TRBD1 matches at 11 bases. Germline V gives CDR1 SEHNR, CDR2 FQNEAQ (reference sequence). The CDR3 extends over 15 amino acids. V shed 5 bases and J 4 bases; nucleotides not matched to a gene: 4. Partial CDR3 DNA: TGTGCCAGCAGCGCGAGGGACAGGGGGTACAATGAG. It specifies CASSARDRGYNE. The full CDR3 reads CASSARDRGYNEQFF.